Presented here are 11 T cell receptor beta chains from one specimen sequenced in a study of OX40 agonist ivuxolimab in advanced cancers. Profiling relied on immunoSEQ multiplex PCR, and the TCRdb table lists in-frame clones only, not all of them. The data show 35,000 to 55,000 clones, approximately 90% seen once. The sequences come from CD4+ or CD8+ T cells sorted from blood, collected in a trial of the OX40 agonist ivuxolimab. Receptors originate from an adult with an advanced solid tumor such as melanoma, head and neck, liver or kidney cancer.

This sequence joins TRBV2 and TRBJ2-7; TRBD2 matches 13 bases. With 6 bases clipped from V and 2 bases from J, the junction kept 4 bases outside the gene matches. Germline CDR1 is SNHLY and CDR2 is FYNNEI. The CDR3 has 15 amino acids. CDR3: CASRGGLAGTYEQYF. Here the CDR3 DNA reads TGTGCCAGCAGGGGGGGACTAGCGGGGACCTACGAGCAGTACTTC.

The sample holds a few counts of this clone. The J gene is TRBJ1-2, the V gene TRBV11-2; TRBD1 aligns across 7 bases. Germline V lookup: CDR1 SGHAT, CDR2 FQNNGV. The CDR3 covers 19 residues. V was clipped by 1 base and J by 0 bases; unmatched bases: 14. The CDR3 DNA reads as TGTGCCAGCAGCTTAGGGGGACTCCGGACAGGACCAGCTAACTATGGCTACACCTTC. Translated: CASSLGGLRTGPANYGYTF.

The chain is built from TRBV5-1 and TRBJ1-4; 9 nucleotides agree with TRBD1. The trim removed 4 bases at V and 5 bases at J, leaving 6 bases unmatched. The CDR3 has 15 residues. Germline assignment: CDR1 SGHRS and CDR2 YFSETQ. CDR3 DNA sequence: TGCGCCAGCAGCGCAGGGACAGGGAGAAATGAAAAACTGTTTTTT. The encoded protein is CASSAGTGRNEKLFF.

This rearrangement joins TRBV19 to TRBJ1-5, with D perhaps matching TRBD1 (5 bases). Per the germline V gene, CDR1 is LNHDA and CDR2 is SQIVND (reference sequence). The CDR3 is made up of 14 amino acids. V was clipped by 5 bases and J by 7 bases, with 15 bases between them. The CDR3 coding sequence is TGTGCCAGTAGTGCCCTAGGGGTAAGACAGCCCCAGCATTTT. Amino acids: CASSALGVRQPQHF.

The CDR3 sequence: CASSPAAGRANTGELFF. The CDR3 nucleotides read TGCGCCAGCAGCCCGGCCGCAGGCCGGGCGAACACCGGGGAGCTGTTTTTT. This rearrangement joins TRBV5-1 to TRBJ2-2, with D uncertain. Trimming shortened V by 4 bases and J by 0 bases, and 16 bases separated the two germline ends. Germline V lookup: CDR1 SGHRS, CDR2 YFSETQ. The CDR3 has 17 amino acids. The complete variable domain, with remaining parts taken from reference TRBV5-1 and TRBJ2-2, reads KAGVTQTPRYLIKTRGQQVTLSCSPISGHRSVSWYQQTPGQGLQFLFEYFSETQRNKGNFPGRFSGRQFSNSRSEMNVSTLELGDSALYLCASSPAAGRANTGELFFGEGSRLTVL.

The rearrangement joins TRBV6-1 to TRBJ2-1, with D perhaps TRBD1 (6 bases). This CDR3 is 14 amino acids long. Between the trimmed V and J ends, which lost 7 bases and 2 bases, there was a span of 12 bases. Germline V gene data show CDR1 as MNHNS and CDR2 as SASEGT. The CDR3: CASNLQGTYNEQFF. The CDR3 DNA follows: TGTGCCAGCAACCTACAGGGAACCTACAATGAGCAGTTCTTC.

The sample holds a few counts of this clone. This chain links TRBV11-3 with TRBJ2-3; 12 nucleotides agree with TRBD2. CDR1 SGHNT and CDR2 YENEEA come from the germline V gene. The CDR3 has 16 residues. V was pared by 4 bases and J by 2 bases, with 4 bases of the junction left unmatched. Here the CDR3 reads CASSSRTSGTTDTQYF. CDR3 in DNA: TGTGCCAGCAGCTCCAGGACTAGCGGGACCACAGATACGCAGTATTTT.

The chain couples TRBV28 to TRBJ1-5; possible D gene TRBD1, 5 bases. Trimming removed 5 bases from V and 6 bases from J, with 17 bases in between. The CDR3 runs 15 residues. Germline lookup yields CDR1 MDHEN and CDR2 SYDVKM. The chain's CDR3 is CASSPGWGSGQPQHF. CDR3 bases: TGTGCCAGCAGTCCAGGGTGGGGGAGCGGTCAGCCCCAGCATTTT.

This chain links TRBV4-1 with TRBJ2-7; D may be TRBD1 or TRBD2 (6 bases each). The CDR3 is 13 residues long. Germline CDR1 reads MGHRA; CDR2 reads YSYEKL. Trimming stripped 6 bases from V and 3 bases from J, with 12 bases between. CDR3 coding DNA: TGCGCCAGCAGGGGGGGCGGGCACTACGAGCAGTACTTC. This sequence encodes CASRGGGHYEQYF.

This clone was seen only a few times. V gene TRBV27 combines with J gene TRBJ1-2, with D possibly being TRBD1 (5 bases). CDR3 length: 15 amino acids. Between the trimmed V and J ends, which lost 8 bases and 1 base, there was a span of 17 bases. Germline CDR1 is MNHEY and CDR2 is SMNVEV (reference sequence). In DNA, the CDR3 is TGTGCCAGCCGCGCTTCGGGGGTTATTAACTATGGCTACACCTTC. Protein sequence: CASRASGVINYGYTF.

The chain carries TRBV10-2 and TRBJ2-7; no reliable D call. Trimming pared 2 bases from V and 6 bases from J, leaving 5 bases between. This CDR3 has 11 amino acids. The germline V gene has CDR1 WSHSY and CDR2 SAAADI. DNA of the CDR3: TGCGCCAGCAGTGAGCCACGCGAGCAGTACTTC. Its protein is CASSEPREQYF.